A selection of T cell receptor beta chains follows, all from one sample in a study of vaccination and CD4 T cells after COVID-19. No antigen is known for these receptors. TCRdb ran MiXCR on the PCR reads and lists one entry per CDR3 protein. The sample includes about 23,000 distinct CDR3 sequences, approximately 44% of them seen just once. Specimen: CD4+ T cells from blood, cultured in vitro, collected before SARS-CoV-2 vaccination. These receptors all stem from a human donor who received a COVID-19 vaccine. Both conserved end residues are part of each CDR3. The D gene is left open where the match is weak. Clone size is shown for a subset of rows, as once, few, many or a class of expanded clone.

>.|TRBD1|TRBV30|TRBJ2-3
CAWSLRQGAWTDTQYF
TGTGCCTGGAGTCTAAGACAGGGGGCTTGGACAGATACGCAGTATTTT
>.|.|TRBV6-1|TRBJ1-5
CASRESNQPQHF
TGTGCCAGCAGGGAGTCCAATCAGCCCCAGCATTTT
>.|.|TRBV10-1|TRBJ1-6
CASSAGNSPLHF
TGCGCCAGCAGTGCAGGGAATTCACCCCTCCACTTT
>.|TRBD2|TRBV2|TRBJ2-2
CASASGGAINTGELFF
TGTGCCAGCGCTAGCGGGGGGGCCATCAACACCGGGGAGCTGTTTTTT
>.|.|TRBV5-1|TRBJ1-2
CASSLGPSTGGGYTF
TGCGCCAGCAGCTTGGGACCTTCAACAGGAGGTGGCTACACCTTC
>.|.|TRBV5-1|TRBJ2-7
CASSLYGRTYEQYF
TGCGCCAGCAGCTTGTATGGCAGAACCTACGAGCAGTACTTC
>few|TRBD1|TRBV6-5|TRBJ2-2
CASSYYRQGWTGELFF
TGTGCCAGCAGTTACTACCGACAGGGGTGGACCGGGGAGCTGTTTTTT
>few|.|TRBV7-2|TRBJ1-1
CASSLTGGGTEAFF
TGTGCCAGCAGCTTAACGGGGGGCGGCACTGAAGCTTTCTTT
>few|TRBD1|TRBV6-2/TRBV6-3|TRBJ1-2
CASSLDREDYGYTF
TGTGCCAGCAGTTTAGACAGGGAAGACTATGGCTACACCTTC
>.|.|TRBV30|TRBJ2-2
CAWSRGVGYTGELFF
TGTGCCTGGAGCCGCGGGGTGGGGTACACCGGGGAGCTGTTTTTT
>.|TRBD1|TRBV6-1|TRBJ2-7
CASIPGQGLGEQYF
TGTGCCAGCATTCCGGGACAGGGTCTGGGGGAGCAGTACTTC
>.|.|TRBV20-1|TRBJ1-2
CSARYQGGYTF
TGCAGCGCCCGCTACCAGGGGGGCTACACCTTC
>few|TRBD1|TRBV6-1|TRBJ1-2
CASSVAGGDRGYTF
TGTGCCAGCAGTGTAGCAGGGGGCGACAGAGGCTACACCTTC
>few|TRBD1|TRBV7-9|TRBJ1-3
CASSLAGQQAGNTIYF
TGTGCCAGCAGCCTCGCGGGACAGCAAGCTGGAAACACCATATATTTT
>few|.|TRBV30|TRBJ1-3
CASTETSGNTIYF
TGTGCCTCGACAGAGACCTCTGGAAACACCATATATTTT
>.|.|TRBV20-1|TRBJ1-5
CSAPGPLYSNQPQHF
TGCAGTGCGCCCGGGCCCCTATATAGCAATCAGCCCCAGCATTTT
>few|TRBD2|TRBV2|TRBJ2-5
CASRIWSGGAQETQYF
TGTGCCAGCAGAATCTGGAGCGGGGGGGCCCAAGAGACCCAGTACTTC
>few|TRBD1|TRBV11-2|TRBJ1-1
CASSLERGNRGQAFF
TGTGCCAGCAGCTTAGAAAGAGGGAACAGGGGCCAAGCTTTCTTT
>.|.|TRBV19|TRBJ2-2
CASRPSSHRVGAGELFF
TGTGCCAGTAGGCCTTCCTCCCACAGGGTAGGGGCCGGGGAGCTGTTTTTT
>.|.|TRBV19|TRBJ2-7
CASSPAGDWTGLYEQYF
TGTGCCAGTAGTCCAGCTGGGGACTGGACAGGTTTATACGAGCAGTACTTC
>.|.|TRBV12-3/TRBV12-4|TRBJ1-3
CASSLRWTTTSDSGNTIYF
TGTGCCAGCAGTCTACGATGGACAACCACCTCAGACTCTGGAAACACCATATATTTT
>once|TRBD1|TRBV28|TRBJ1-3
CASRSTGGGNTIYF
TGTGCCAGCAGATCTACAGGGGGGGGGAACACCATATATTTT
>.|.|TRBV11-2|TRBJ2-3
CASSPWRGEDTQYF
TGTGCCAGCAGCCCCTGGCGGGGCGAGGATACGCAGTATTTT
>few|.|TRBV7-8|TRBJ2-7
CASSLGQVHEQYF
TGTGCCAGCAGCTTAGGACAGGTCCACGAGCAGTACTTC
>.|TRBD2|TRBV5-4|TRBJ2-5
CASSLSSSGGGETQYF
TGTGCCAGCAGCTTGTCTTCTAGCGGGGGGGGAGAGACCCAGTACTTC
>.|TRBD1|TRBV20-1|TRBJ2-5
CSADTAPGQGLQETQYF
TGCAGTGCTGACACCGCTCCGGGACAGGGACTTCAAGAGACCCAGTACTTC
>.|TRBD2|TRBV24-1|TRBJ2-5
CATSEPGTTLFAGETQYF
TGTGCCACCAGTGAACCCGGGACTACCTTGTTCGCAGGGGAGACCCAGTACTTC
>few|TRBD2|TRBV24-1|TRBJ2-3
CATSDSAGGGARDTQYF
TGTGCCACCAGTGATTCCGCTGGCGGGGGGGCCAGAGATACGCAGTATTTT
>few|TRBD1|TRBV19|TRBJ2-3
CASSDRGRDTQYF
TGTGCCAGTAGCGACAGGGGACGAGATACGCAGTATTTT
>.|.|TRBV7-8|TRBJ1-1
CASSLMGPQGNTEAFF
TGTGCCAGCAGCTTAATGGGACCCCAGGGGAACACTGAAGCTTTCTTT
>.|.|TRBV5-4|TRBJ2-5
CASSLRELETQYF
TGTGCCAGCAGCTTGCGGGAATTGGAGACCCAGTACTTC
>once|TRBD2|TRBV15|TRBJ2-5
CATSRDPSGEETQYF
TGTGCCACCAGCAGAGATCCTAGCGGGGAAGAGACCCAGTACTTC
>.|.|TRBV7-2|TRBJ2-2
CASSLGPSSNTGELFF
TGTGCCAGCAGCTTAGGTCCTAGCTCGAACACCGGGGAGCTGTTTTTT
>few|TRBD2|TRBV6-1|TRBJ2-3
CASRLLAGSTDTQYF
TGTGCCAGCAGACTACTAGCGGGGAGCACAGATACGCAGTATTTT
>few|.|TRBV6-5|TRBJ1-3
CASSFMGGLGNTIYF
TGTGCCAGCAGTTTCATGGGGGGTCTCGGAAACACCATATATTTT
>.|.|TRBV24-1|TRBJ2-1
CATSVGESYNEQFF
TGTGCCACCAGTGTTGGGGAATCCTACAATGAGCAGTTCTTC
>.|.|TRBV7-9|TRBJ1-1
CASRGGMWGMNTEAFF
TGTGCCAGCAGGGGCGGGATGTGGGGAATGAACACTGAAGCTTTCTTT
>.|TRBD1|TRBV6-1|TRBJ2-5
CASSRDRFFQETQYF
TGTGCCAGCAGCCGGGACAGATTCTTCCAAGAGACCCAGTACTTC
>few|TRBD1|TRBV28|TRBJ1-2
CASSPYTRGRNYGYTF
TGTGCCAGCAGTCCTTACACCAGGGGGCGCAACTATGGCTACACCTTC
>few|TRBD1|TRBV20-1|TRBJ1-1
CSASTGENTEAFF
TGCAGTGCTAGCACAGGGGAGAACACTGAAGCTTTCTTT
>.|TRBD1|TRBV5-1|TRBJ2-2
CASSHWTGGVDTGELFF
TGCGCCAGCAGCCATTGGACAGGGGGTGTGGACACCGGGGAGCTGTTTTTT
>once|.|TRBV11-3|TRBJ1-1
CASSSWAVNTEAFF
TGTGCCAGCAGCTCTTGGGCGGTGAACACTGAAGCTTTCTTT